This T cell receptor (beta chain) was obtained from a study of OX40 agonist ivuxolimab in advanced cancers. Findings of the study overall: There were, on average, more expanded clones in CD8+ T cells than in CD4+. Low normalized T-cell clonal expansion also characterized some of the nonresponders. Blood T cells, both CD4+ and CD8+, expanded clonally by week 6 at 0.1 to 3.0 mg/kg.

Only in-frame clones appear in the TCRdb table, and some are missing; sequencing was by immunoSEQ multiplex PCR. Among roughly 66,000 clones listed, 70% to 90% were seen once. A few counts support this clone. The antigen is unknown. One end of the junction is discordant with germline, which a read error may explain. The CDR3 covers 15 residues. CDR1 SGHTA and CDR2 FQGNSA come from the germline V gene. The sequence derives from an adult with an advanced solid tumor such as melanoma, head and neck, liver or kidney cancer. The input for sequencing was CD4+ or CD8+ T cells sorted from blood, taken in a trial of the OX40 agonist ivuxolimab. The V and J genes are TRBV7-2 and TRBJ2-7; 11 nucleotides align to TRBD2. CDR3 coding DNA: TGTGCCAGCAGCCTAGCGGGAGGAACCACCTTCGAGCAGTACTTC. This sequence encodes CASSLAGGTTFEQYF.